This T cell receptor beta chain was identified during a study of blood T cell repertoires in COVID-19. Study-wide background: The United States, Italy and Spain were the sources of the acute and convalescent COVID-19 samples. T cells, B-cell-depleted T cells, or PBMCs provided the cDNA or gDNA that served as material.

Residents of 24 US areas, aged roughly 18 to 89 years, made up the participants. Germline CDR1 is LNHDA and CDR2 is SQIVND (reference sequence). CDR3 length equals 16 residues. Trimming took 1 base from V and 5 from J, leaving 15 bases between them. Profiling relied on immunoSEQ multiplex PCR, and the TCRdb table lists in-frame clones only, not all of them. Of 300,000 to 500,000 clones listed, approximately 88% are singletons. Sequencing was performed on PBMCs or T cells enriched from blood (not recorded which). This TCR was recovered from a woman aged 30 to 39 with acute COVID-19. The J gene is TRBJ1-5, the V gene TRBV19; D is unclear. The CDR3 sequence: CASSIGATRVDQPQHF. CDR3 DNA sequence: TGTGCCAGTAGTATAGGGGCGACAAGAGTCGATCAGCCCCAGCATTTT. Using reference TRBV19 and TRBJ1-5 for the parts outside the CDR3, the full variable domain is DGGITQSPKYLFRKEGQNVTLSCEQNLNHDAMYWYRQDPGQGLRLIYYSQIVNDFQKGDIAEGYSVSREKKESFPLTVTSAQKNPTAFYLCASSIGATRVDQPQHFGDGTRLSIL.